The 27 T cell receptor beta chains below were found in one sample sequenced in a study of blood T cell repertoires in COVID-19 (TCRdb year 2020). Library method: the immunoSEQ multiplex PCR assay. TCRdb re-hosts the immuneACCESS table, in-frame sequences only. Its copies lack some clones; in the studies checked, an unresolved V gene accounts for under half of them, and the cause for the rest is not known. The sample table lists over 150,000 clones, around 83% of them with a count of one. The top ten clones comprise more than 1% of the sample. Sequencing was carried out using peripheral blood. The receptors derive from a man aged 35 to 55 with acute or convalescent COVID-19.

The rearrangement links TRBV5-8 to TRBJ2-1; TRBD1 might be the D (6 bases). V was pared by 1 base and J by 0 bases, with 8 bases between. Germline V gene lookup returns CDR1 SGHTS and CDR2 YDEGEE. The CDR3 sequence is 15 residues long. The CDR3 loop is CASSLLGASYNEQFF. DNA of the CDR3: TGTGCCAGCAGCTTGTTGGGGGCCTCCTACAATGAGCAGTTCTTC.

This sequence joins TRBV19 and TRBJ2-7, with 8 bases that match TRBD1. The CDR3 contains 13 residues. The germline V gene encodes CDR1 LNHDA and CDR2 SQIVND (reference sequence). J gave up 5 bases and V 5 bases, and 5 bases lay outside the gene matches. For the CDR3, the DNA is TGTGCCAGTAGTTGGGCAGGGGGCGACGAGCAGTACTTC. It codes for CASSWAGGDEQYF.

This clone appeared once. The gene calls are TRBV28 and TRBJ1-1; D is possibly TRBD1 (6 bases). Looked up from germline, CDR1 is MDHEN and CDR2 is SYDVKM. V was trimmed by 6 bases and J by 7 bases, leaving 18 bases between them. CDR3 length: 14 amino acids. CDR3 DNA: TGTGCCAGCAGCAGGCGAGGGGGAGTCAATGAAGCTTTCTTT. Translated, it gives CASSRRGGVNEAFF.

This chain uses TRBV9 with TRBJ2-3; 13 bases agree with TRBD2. CDR3 size: 18 residues. V gave up 2 bases and J gave up 2 bases; unmatched junction bases: 8. Germline CDR1 reads SGDLS; CDR2 reads YYNGEE. As DNA, the CDR3 is TGTGCCAGCAGCGTCGGACTAGCGGGAGAACCCTTCACAGATACGCAGTATTTT. Amino acids: CASSVGLAGEPFTDTQYF.

This clone was counted between two and nine times. The chain carries TRBV5-1 and TRBJ1-2; 9 positions match TRBD1. With 3 bases clipped from V and 1 base from J, the junction kept 10 bases outside the gene matches. This CDR3 is built from 17 residues. The V gene's germline CDR1 is SGHRS and CDR2 YFSETQ. The DNA of the CDR3 is TGCGCCAGCAGCTCGGACCCGGGACAGGGCGTTAACTATGGCTACACCTTC. Protein: CASSSDPGQGVNYGYTF.

This clone was picked up a small number of times. The CDR3 spells CASSPTGFSNQPQHF. The CDR3 bases are TGTGCCAGCAGCCCGACAGGGTTTAGCAATCAGCCCCAGCATTTT. The chain uses TRBV3-1 (or the pseudogene TRBV3-2) and TRBJ1-5; 7 bases are shared with TRBD1. CDR3 length: 15 amino acids. Unmatched junction bases numbered 3, after V lost 4 bases and J lost 0 bases. From germline, CDR1 is LGHDT and CDR2 YNNKEL (reference sequence).

V and J are TRBV7-2 and TRBJ1-2; D is undetermined. CDR1 and CDR2 from the germline V gene are SGHTA and FQGNSA. Trimming removed 2 bases at V and 0 bases at J, with 10 bases between. This CDR3 comprises 15 residues. For the CDR3, the DNA is TGTGCCAGCAGCTTAACAGTACTGACTAACTATGGCTACACCTTC. Translating it yields CASSLTVLTNYGYTF.

The chain carries TRBV2 and TRBJ1-2; 7 bases align to TRBD1. V was pared by 1 base and J by 8 bases, with 4 bases of the junction left unmatched. Germline-derived CDR1 and CDR2 are SNHLY and FYNNEI. The CDR3 totals 13 residues. Here the CDR3 DNA reads TGTGCCAGCAGTGAAGGGCAGGGGGGAGGCTACACCTTC. This translates into CASSEGQGGGYTF.

The gene calls are TRBV30 and TRBJ1-5, with D uncertain. This CDR3 is built from 17 residues. Per the germline V gene, CDR1 is GTSNPN and CDR2 is SVGIG (reference sequence). V was clipped by 0 bases and J by 0 bases, with 15 bases between them. Here the CDR3 reads CAWSVAAGLYSNQPQHF. DNA of the CDR3: TGTGCCTGGAGTGTGGCAGCGGGCCTATATAGCAATCAGCCCCAGCATTTT.

V usage is TRBV19 and J usage is TRBJ1-5; TRBD1 might be the D (6 bases). The germline V and J ends were trimmed by 3 bases and 6 bases, with 9 bases remaining between them. The length of the CDR3 is 13 residues. CDR1 and CDR2 (germline): LNHDA, SQIVND (reference sequence). Here the CDR3 DNA reads TGTGCCAGTAGTATGGACAGCGGTCAGCCCCAGCATTTT. As protein: CASSMDSGQPQHF.

V is TRBV19 and J is TRBJ1-1, with D perhaps TRBD1 (6 bases). Trimming removed 6 bases from V and 0 bases from J, with 8 bases in between. This CDR3 is 13 amino acids long. Germline loops: CDR1 LNHDA, CDR2 SQIVND (reference sequence). The CDR3 sequence: CASRQGMNTEAFF. The CDR3 DNA reads TGTGCCAGTAGACAGGGAATGAACACTGAAGCTTTCTTT.

The chain joins TRBV30 to TRBJ1-1; no reliable D call. CDR1 and CDR2 from the germline V gene are GTSNPN and SVGIG (reference sequence). V lost 2 bases, J lost 4 bases, and 11 bases lay in between. The CDR3 sequence is 13 residues long. CDR3 region: CAWSTGGGTEAFF. CDR3 DNA sequence: TGTGCCTGGAGTACCGGCGGCGGCACTGAAGCTTTCTTT.

V is TRBV7-8 and J is TRBJ2-5; maybe TRBD2 (5 bases). V was pared by 5 bases and J by 5 bases, with 15 bases between. The CDR3 runs to 14 residues. In germline, CDR1 is SGHVS, CDR2 FQNEAQ. CDR3 sequence: CASSTERPGETQYF. The CDR3 nucleotides are TGTGCCAGCAGCACCGAACGTCCGGGGGAGACCCAGTACTTC.

This sequence joins TRBV18 and TRBJ1-5, with D maybe TRBD1 (5 bases). V was shortened by 2 bases and J by 2 bases, with 10 bases between the two germline ends. CDR1 and CDR2 (germline): KGHSH, LQKENI. The CDR3 totals 15 residues. The CDR3 DNA follows: TGTGCCAGCTCACCATCAGGGTCGGGCAATCAGCCCCAGCATTTT. It is translated as CASSPSGSGNQPQHF.

The V and J genes are TRBV5-8 and TRBJ1-2; no definite D call. V was trimmed by 1 base and J by 7 bases, leaving 11 bases between them. Germline-derived CDR1 and CDR2 are SGHTS and YDEGEE. The CDR3 spans 13 residues. CDR3 amino acids: CASSLRGRSGYTF. The CDR3 bases are TGTGCCAGCAGCTTGAGAGGGCGGAGTGGCTACACCTTC.

The chain couples TRBV28 to TRBJ1-2, with 9 bases identical to TRBD1. The V gene's germline CDR1 is MDHEN and CDR2 SYDVKM. The ends lost 5 bases at V and 8 bases at J; junction bases unmatched: 12. The CDR3 contains 15 residues. CDR3 coding DNA: TGTGCCAGCAGTCCCTGGGACAGGGAAAGAGAGGGCTACACCTTC. Its translation is CASSPWDREREGYTF.

The rearrangement uses TRBV19 and TRBJ2-3; TRBD2 might be the D (6 bases). The germline V gene has CDR1 LNHDA and CDR2 SQIVND (reference sequence). The CDR3 is made up of 14 amino acids. V dropped 8 bases and J dropped 6 bases, with 18 bases sitting between them. The CDR3 nucleotides are TGTGCCAGTGGGGGGAACGGGCTTGGCGATACGCAGTATTTT. Encoded protein: CASGGNGLGDTQYF.

As regards this clone: Other nucleotide sequences in the sample specify the same CDR3. The genes are TRBV6-1 and TRBJ2-1; TRBD2 matches at 8 bases. This CDR3 has 15 residues. Germline V gene lookup returns CDR1 MNHNS and CDR2 SASEGT. J was trimmed by 3 bases and V by 2 bases; bases with no gene match: 3. This CDR3 reads CASSEIAGSYNEQFF. The CDR3, as DNA: TGTGCCAGCAGTGAAATAGCGGGGAGCTACAATGAGCAGTTCTTC.

The chain links TRBV5-8 to TRBJ1-2; 8 bases are shared with TRBD1. The CDR3 is 16 residues long. V lost 0 bases and J lost 1; bases outside the gene matches: 5. Germline V CDR1 and CDR2: SGHTS, YDEGEE. The CDR3 is CASSLGQGARNYGYTF. CDR3 in DNA: TGTGCCAGCAGCTTGGGCCAGGGGGCGCGTAACTATGGCTACACCTTC.

The chain has TRBV27 and TRBJ1-2; perhaps TRBD1 as D (5 bases). The germline V gene has CDR1 MNHEY and CDR2 SMNVEV (reference sequence). This CDR3 is 14 amino acids long. Trimming shortened V by 6 bases and J by 0 bases, and 11 bases separated the two germline ends. The CDR3 loop is CASRQTGSNYGYTF. CDR3 DNA sequence: TGTGCCAGCAGGCAAACAGGTTCTAACTATGGCTACACCTTC.

J is TRBJ1-1 and V is TRBV15; a weak D match, TRBD1 (5 bases). CDR3 size: 12 residues. V was shortened by 5 bases and J by 3 bases, with 7 bases between the two germline ends. Germline CDR1 is LNHNV and CDR2 is YYDKDF (reference sequence). Here the CDR3 reads CATSSRDTEAFF. The CDR3 nucleotides are TGTGCCACCAGCTCCAGGGACACTGAAGCTTTCTTT.

The chain recombines TRBV2 with TRBJ2-1; possibly TRBD1 for D (5 bases). Germline V gene data show CDR1 as SNHLY and CDR2 as FYNNEI. CDR3 length equals 13 residues. Trimming removed 4 bases at V and 4 bases at J, with 8 bases between. The CDR3 loop is CASSVAGYNEQFF. CDR3 nucleotides: TGTGCCAGCAGTGTTGCAGGGTACAATGAGCAGTTCTTC.

The J gene is TRBJ1-3, the V gene TRBV7-8, with 7 bases matching TRBD1. The length of the CDR3 is 18 residues. Looked up from germline, CDR1 is SGHVS and CDR2 is FQNEAQ. V shed 0 bases, J shed 2 bases, and the junction held 10 bases outside the gene matches. In DNA, the CDR3 is TGTGCCAGCAGCTTAGCGACTGCACAGGGGAAGACTGGAAACACCATATATTTT. Amino acids: CASSLATAQGKTGNTIYF.

This rearrangement joins TRBV7-2 to TRBJ2-7; 7 positions match TRBD2. The length of the CDR3 is 16 residues. Germline CDR1 and CDR2: SGHTA and FQGNSA. The V and J ends lost 1 base and 0 bases, in that order; junction bases with no gene match: 6. The CDR3 bases are TGTGCCAGCAGCTTAGTGTCGCGGGGGTTCTCCTACGAGCAGTACTTC. This sequence encodes CASSLVSRGFSYEQYF.

The rearrangement uses TRBV27 and TRBJ2-4; a weak D match, TRBD2 (5 bases). Trimming stripped 1 base from V and 7 bases from J, with 17 bases between. This CDR3 spans 16 amino acids. CDR1 and CDR2 (germline): MNHEY, SMNVEV (reference sequence). The CDR3 protein is CASSLFGYSRGNIQYF. In DNA, the CDR3 is TGTGCCAGCAGTTTATTTGGGTATTCACGGGGTAACATTCAGTACTTC.

This clone was observed a single time. The chain couples TRBV6-5 to TRBJ1-5; 8 nucleotides match TRBD1. In germline, CDR1 is MNHEY, CDR2 SVGAGI. The CDR3 is made up of 10 amino acids. Trimming cost V 8 bases and J 16 bases; bases outside gene matches: 7. CDR3 DNA sequence: TGTGCCAGCGGGGGCAGGGGGCTACATTTT. Amino acids: CASGGRGLHF.

This chain joins TRBV5-5 and TRBJ1-1; D uncertain. The CDR3 totals 16 residues. Germline-derived CDR1 and CDR2 are SGHKS and YYEKEE (reference sequence). V shed 4 bases and J shed 1 base, with 17 bases lying between them. The CDR3 here is CASSPHSVVPNTEAFF. CDR3 sequence (DNA): TGTGCCAGCAGCCCGCATTCGGTCGTGCCGAACACTGAAGCTTTCTTT.